The 9 T cell receptor beta chains below come from one sample, sequenced in a study of blood T cell repertoires in COVID-19. Measured with immunoSEQ multiplex PCR; TCRdb has only the in-frame clones, and not every one. The repertoire consists of 230,000 or so clones, with roughly 88% occurring once and the leading ten covering over 1.2%. Sequencing was done on a sample of peripheral blood. Receptors originate from a woman aged 40 to 55 who had recovered from COVID-19.

This chain connects TRBV7-2 to TRBJ1-1; D perhaps matches TRBD1 (6 bases). The CDR3 sequence is 12 residues long. The V gene's germline CDR1 is SGHTA and CDR2 FQGNSA. V lost 8 bases and J lost 1, with 8 bases in between. CDR3 coding DNA: TGTGCCAGCGGGGGCCAGAACACTGAAGCTTTCTTT. It yields the protein CASGGQNTEAFF.

J is TRBJ1-6 and V is TRBV5-1, with 7 bases lining up with TRBD1. This CDR3 has 15 amino acids. Losses at the gene ends were 0 bases for V and 9 bases for J; bases not matched to a gene: 6. Germline CDR1 SGHRS, CDR2 YFSETQ. The CDR3 loop is CASSLEGQGVSPLHF. CDR3 DNA: TGCGCCAGCAGCTTGGAGGGCCAGGGGGTTTCACCCCTCCACTTT.

This clone was detected a few times. The rearrangement uses TRBV3-1 (or the pseudogene TRBV3-2) and TRBJ2-2; D perhaps matches TRBD1 (5 bases). V was shortened by 4 bases and J by 0 bases, with 6 bases between the two germline ends. Germline CDR1 and CDR2: LGHDT and YNNKEL (reference sequence). CDR3 size: 14 residues. CDR3 sequence: CASSPTANTGELFF. The DNA for the CDR3 is TGTGCCAGCAGCCCGACAGCGAACACCGGGGAGCTGTTTTTT.

V gene TRBV13 combines with J gene TRBJ2-7; D possibly corresponds to TRBD2 (5 bases). V was clipped by 5 bases and J by 3 bases, with 14 bases between them. CDR1 is PRHDT, CDR2 FYEKMQ, per germline (reference sequence). CDR3 length: 14 amino acids. The CDR3 nucleotides are TGTGCCAGCAGCAAGACGGGATCCAACTACGAGCAGTACTTC. The encoded protein is CASSKTGSNYEQYF.

This clone was found a few times. The chain combines TRBV7-2 with TRBJ1-3; D gene uncertain. Per germline, CDR1 SGHTA and CDR2 FQGNSA. The CDR3 runs 15 residues. Trimming stripped 3 bases from V and 4 bases from J, with 13 bases between. Written as DNA, the CDR3 is TGTGCCAGCAGCTTTTCTGGCTTTGCCGGAAACACCATATATTTT. Encoded protein: CASSFSGFAGNTIYF.

The chain has TRBV4-3 and TRBJ2-7, with TRBD2 as a possible D gene (5 bases). Germline values: CDR1 LGHNA, CDR2 YSLEER. Trimming left V 0 bases short and J 6 bases short, with 15 bases between. The CDR3 runs to 15 residues. This CDR3 reads CASSQEALEPAEQYF. CDR3 coding DNA: TGCGCCAGCAGCCAAGAGGCACTAGAGCCAGCCGAGCAGTACTTC.

The chain has TRBV7-9 and TRBJ2-2; 9 bases fit TRBD1. This CDR3 is 14 amino acids long. Germline values: CDR1 SEHNR, CDR2 FQNEAQ (reference sequence). V was clipped by 3 bases and J by 7 bases; unmatched bases: 3. The CDR3 DNA sequence: TGTGCCAGCAGCTTGGGACAGGGCATCGGGGAGCTGTTTTTT. Residues: CASSLGQGIGELFF.

This clone was observed a few times. The chain has TRBV4-2 and TRBJ2-1, with 7 bases lining up with TRBD2. After removal of 1 base from V and 8 bases from J, the junction contained 2 bases not matched to a gene. From germline, CDR1 is LGHNA and CDR2 YNFKEQ. The CDR3 consists of 13 residues. The CDR3 protein is CASSQGGRDEQFF. CDR3 DNA sequence: TGTGCCAGCAGCCAAGGTGGGAGGGATGAGCAGTTCTTC.

The CDR3, as DNA: TGTGCCAGCTCACCAATGGGACTCTCGGAAGGAGCCCAGCATTTT. Protein: CASSPMGLSEGAQHF. The chain employs TRBV18 and TRBJ1-5, with a possible D match to TRBD1 (5 bases). The germline V gene has CDR1 KGHSH and CDR2 LQKENI. V was cut by 2 bases and J by 11 bases, with 19 bases left in between. The CDR3 has 15 residues.